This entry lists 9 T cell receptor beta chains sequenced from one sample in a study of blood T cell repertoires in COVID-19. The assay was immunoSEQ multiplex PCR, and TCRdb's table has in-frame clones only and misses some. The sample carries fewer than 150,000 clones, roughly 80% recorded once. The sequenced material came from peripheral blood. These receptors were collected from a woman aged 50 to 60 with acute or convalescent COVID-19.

This chain's CDR3 is CASSFGDRQFGAFF. In nucleotides, the CDR3 is TGTGCCAGCAGTTTTGGAGACAGACAATTTGGGGCTTTCTTT. The chain joins TRBV28 to TRBJ1-1; D perhaps matches TRBD1 (5 bases). The CDR3 sequence is 14 residues long. V lost 3 bases and J 11 bases, leaving 19 bases between the germline ends. Germline V gene data show CDR1 as MDHEN and CDR2 as SYDVKM.

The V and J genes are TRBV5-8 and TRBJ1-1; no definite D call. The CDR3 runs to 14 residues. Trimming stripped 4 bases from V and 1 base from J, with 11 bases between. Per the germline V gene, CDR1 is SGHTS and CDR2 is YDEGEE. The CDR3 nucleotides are TGTGCCAGCAGCCATGGTTACAGGAACACTGAAGCTTTCTTT. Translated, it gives CASSHGYRNTEAFF.

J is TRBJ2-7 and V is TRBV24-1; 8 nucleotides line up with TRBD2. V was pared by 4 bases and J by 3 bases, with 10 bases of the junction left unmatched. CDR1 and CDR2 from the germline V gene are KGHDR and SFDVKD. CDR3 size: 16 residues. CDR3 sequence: CATSETSGTRGYEQYF. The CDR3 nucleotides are TGTGCCACCAGTGAAACGTCCGGGACTAGGGGCTACGAGCAGTACTTC.

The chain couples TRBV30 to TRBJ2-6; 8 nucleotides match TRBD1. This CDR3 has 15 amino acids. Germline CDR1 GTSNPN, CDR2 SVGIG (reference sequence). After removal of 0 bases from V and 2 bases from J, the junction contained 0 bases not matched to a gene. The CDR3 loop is CAWSVQGAGANVLTF. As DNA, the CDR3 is TGTGCCTGGAGTGTACAGGGGGCTGGGGCCAACGTCCTGACTTTC.

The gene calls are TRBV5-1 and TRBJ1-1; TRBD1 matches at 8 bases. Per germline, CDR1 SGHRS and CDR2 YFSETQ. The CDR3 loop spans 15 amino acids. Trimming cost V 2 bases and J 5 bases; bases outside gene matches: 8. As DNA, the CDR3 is TGCGCCAGCAGCTTCTCACAGGGGGGAGTTACTGAAGCTTTCTTT. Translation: CASSFSQGGVTEAFF.

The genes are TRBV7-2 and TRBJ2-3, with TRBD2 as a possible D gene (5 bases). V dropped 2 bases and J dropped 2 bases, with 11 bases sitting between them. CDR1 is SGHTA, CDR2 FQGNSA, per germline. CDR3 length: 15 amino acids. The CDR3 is CASSLILLDTDTQYF. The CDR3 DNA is TGTGCCAGCAGCTTAATACTACTAGACACAGATACGCAGTATTTT.

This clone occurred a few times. The CDR3: CASSQTGQGFEKLFF. Written as DNA, the CDR3 is TGTGCCAGCAGTCAAACCGGACAGGGCTTTGAAAAACTGTTTTTT. The gene calls are TRBV11-2 and TRBJ1-4, with 8 bases aligning to TRBD1. Looked up from germline, CDR1 is SGHAT and CDR2 is FQNNGV. The CDR3 contains 15 residues. J was trimmed by 7 bases and V by 6 bases; bases with no gene match: 10.

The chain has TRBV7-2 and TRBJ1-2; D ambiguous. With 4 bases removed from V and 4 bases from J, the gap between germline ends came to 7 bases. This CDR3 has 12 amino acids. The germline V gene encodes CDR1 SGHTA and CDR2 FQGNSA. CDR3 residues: CASSSPGYGYTF. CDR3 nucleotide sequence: TGTGCCAGCAGCTCGCCAGGCTATGGCTACACCTTC.

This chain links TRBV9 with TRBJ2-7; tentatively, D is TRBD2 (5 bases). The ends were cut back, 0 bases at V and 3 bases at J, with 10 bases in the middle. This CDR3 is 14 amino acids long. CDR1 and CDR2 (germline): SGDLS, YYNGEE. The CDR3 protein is CASSVEASNYEQYF. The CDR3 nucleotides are TGTGCCAGCAGCGTAGAGGCTAGCAACTACGAGCAGTACTTC.